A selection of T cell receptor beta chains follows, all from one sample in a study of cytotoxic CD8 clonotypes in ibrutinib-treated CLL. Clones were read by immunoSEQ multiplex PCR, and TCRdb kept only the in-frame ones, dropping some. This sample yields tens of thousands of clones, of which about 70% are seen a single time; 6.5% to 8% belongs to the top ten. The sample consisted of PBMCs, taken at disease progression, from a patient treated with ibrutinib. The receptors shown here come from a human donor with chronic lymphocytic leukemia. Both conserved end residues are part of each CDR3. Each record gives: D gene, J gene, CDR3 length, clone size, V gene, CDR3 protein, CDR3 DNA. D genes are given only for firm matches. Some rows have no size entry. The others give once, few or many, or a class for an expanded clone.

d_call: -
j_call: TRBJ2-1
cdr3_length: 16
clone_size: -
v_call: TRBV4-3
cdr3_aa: CASSQEAGFTYNEQFF
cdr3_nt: TGCGCCAGCAGCCAAGAAGCAGGGTTCACCTACAATGAGCAGTTCTTC

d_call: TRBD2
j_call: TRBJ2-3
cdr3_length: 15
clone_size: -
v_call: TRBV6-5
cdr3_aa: CASSYSTSGTDTQYF
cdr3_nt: TGTGCCAGCAGTTACTCGACTAGCGGCACAGATACGCAGTATTTT

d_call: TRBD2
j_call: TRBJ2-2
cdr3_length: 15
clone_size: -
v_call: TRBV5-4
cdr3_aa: CASSLLAGDFGELFF
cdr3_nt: TGTGCCAGCAGCTTACTAGCGGGAGATTTCGGGGAGCTGTTTTTT

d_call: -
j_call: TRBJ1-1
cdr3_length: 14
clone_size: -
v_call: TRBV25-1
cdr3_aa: CASSGIQRNTEAFF
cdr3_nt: TGTGCCAGCAGTGGGATCCAACGGAACACTGAAGCTTTCTTT

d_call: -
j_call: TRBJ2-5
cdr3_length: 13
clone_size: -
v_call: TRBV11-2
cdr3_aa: CASSRTAQETQYF
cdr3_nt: TGTGCCAGCAGCCGGACAGCGCAAGAGACCCAGTACTTC

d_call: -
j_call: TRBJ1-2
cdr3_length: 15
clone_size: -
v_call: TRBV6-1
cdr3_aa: CASSEASGANYGYTF
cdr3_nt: TGTGCCAGCAGTGAAGCATCAGGAGCTAACTATGGCTACACCTTC

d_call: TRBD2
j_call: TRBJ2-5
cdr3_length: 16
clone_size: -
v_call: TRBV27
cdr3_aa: CASSRLAGDAQETQYF
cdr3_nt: TGTGCCAGCAGTCGACTAGCGGGAGATGCTCAAGAGACCCAGTACTTC

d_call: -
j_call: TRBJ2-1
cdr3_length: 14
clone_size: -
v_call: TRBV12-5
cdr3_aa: CASGGGPTGNEQFF
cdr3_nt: TGTGCTAGTGGTGGAGGGCCTACCGGGAATGAGCAGTTCTTC

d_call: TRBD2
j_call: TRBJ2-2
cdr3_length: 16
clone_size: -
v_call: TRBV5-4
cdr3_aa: CASSPSGAANTGELFF
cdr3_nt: TGTGCCAGCAGCCCTAGCGGGGCAGCGAACACCGGGGAGCTGTTTTTT

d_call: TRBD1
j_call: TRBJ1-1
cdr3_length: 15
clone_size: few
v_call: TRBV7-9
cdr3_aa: CASSNWDRGDTEAFF
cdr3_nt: TGTGCCAGCAGCAACTGGGACAGGGGGGACACTGAAGCTTTCTTT

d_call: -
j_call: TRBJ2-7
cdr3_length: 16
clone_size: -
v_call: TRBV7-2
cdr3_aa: CASSLARGRSSYEQYF
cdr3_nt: TGTGCCAGCAGCTTAGCGCGGGGCAGGAGCTCCTACGAGCAGTACTTC

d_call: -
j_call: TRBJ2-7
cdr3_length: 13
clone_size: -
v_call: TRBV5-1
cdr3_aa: CASSAGPGYEQYF
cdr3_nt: TGCGCCAGCAGCGCTGGGCCAGGTTACGAGCAGTACTTC

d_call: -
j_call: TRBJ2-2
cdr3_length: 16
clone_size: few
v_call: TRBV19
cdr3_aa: CASSMSSVMGTGELFF
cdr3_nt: TGTGCCAGTAGTATGAGCTCTGTCATGGGCACCGGGGAGCTGTTTTTT

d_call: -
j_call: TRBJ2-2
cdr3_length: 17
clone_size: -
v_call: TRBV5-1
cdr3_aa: CASSFSIGRSDTGELFF
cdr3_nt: TGCGCCAGCAGCTTTTCTATAGGGAGATCGGACACCGGGGAGCTGTTTTTT

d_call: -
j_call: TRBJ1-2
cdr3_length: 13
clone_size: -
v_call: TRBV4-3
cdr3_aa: CASSTDQKRGYTF
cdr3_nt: TGCGCCAGCAGCACGGACCAAAAGCGGGGCTACACCTTC

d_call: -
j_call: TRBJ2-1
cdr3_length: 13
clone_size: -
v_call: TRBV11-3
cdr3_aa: CASSTSPLGEQFF
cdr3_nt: TGTGCCAGCAGTACCAGCCCCCTTGGGGAGCAGTTCTTC

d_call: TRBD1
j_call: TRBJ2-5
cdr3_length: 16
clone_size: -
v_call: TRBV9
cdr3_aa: CASSVGTGGGQETQYF
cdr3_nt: TGTGCCAGCAGCGTCGGGACAGGGGGTGGCCAAGAGACCCAGTACTTC

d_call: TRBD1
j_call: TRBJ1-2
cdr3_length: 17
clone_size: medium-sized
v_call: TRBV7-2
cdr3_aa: CASSFYFGTGGDYGYTF
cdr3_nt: TGTGCCAGCAGCTTTTATTTTGGGACAGGGGGCGACTATGGCTACACCTTC

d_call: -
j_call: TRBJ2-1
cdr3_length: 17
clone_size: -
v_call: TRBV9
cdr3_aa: CASSVADSRSSYNEQFF
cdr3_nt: TGTGCCAGCAGCGTAGCGGACTCCCGGAGCTCCTACAATGAGCAGTTCTTC

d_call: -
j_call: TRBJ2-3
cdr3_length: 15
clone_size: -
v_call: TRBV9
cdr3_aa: CASSRDSASTDTQYF
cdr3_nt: TGTGCCAGCAGTCGGGACTCCGCTAGCACAGATACGCAGTATTTT

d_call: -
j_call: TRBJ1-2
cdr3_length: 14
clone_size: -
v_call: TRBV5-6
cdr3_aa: CASTRWEGVDGYTF
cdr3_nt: TGTGCCAGCACCCGATGGGAAGGAGTTGATGGCTACACCTTC

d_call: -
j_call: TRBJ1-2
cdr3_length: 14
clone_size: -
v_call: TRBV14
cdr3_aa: CASSQDRGAYGYTF
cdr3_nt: TGTGCCAGCAGCCAAGATCGGGGGGCCTATGGCTACACCTTC

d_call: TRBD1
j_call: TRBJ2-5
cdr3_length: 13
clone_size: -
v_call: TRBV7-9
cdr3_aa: CASSPTGRETQYF
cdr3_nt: TGTGCCAGCAGCCCGACAGGGCGGGAGACCCAGTACTTC

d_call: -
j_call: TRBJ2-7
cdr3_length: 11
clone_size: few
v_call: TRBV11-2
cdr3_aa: CASIPPYEQYF
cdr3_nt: TGTGCCAGTATTCCCCCCTACGAGCAGTACTTC

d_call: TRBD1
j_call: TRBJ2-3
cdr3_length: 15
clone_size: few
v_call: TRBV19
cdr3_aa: CASSPWTGGTDTQYF
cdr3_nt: TGTGCCAGTAGTCCCTGGACAGGGGGCACAGATACGCAGTATTTT

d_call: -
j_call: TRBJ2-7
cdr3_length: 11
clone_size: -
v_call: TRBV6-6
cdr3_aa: CASRYREVEYF
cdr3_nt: TGTGCCAGCAGGTACAGGGAAGTGGAGTACTTC

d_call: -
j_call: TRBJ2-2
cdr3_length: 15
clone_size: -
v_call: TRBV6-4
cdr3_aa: CASSVDRKNTGELFF
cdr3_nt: TGTGCCAGCAGCGTGGACAGAAAAAACACCGGGGAGCTGTTTTTT

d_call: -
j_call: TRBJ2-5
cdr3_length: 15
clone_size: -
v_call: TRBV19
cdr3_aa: CASSLQGGSSVTQYF
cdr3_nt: TGTGCCAGTAGTCTCCAGGGTGGGAGTAGTGTGACCCAGTACTTC

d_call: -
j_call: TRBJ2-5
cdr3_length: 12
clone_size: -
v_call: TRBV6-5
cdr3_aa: CASRERPGTQYF
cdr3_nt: TGTGCCAGCAGGGAAAGACCAGGGACCCAGTACTTC

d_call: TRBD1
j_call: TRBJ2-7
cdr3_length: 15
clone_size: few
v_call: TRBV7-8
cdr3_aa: CASSPRDRGRYEQYF
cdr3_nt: TGTGCCAGCAGCCCCCGGGACAGGGGGCGATACGAGCAGTACTTC

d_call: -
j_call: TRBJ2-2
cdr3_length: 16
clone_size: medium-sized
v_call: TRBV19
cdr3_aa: CASSIGSFANTGELFF
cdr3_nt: TGTGCCAGTAGTATTGGTTCCTTCGCGAACACCGGGGAGCTGTTTTTT

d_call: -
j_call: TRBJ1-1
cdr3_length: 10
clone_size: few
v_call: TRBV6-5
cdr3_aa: CAPGSTEAFF
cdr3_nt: TGTGCCCCGGGGAGCACTGAAGCTTTCTTT

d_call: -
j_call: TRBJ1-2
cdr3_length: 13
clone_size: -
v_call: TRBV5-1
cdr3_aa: CASSWGQNYGYTF
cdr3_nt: TGCGCCAGCAGCTGGGGACAAAACTATGGCTACACCTTC

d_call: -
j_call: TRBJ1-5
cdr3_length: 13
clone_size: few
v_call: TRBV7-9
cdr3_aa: CASSLNIDQPQHF
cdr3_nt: TGTGCCAGCAGCCTAAACATAGATCAGCCCCAGCATTTT

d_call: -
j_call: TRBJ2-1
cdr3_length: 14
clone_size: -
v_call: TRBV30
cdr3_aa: CAWRFSGTYNEQFF
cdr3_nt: TGTGCCTGGAGGTTTTCAGGAACCTACAATGAGCAGTTCTTC

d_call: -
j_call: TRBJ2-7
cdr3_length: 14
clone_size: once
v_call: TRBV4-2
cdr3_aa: CASSQAQSSYEQYF
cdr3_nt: TGTGCCAGCAGCCAAGCGCAGAGCTCCTACGAGCAGTACTTC

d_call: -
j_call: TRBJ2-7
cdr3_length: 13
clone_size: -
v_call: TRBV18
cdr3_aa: CASSPDNSYEQYF
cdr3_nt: TGTGCCAGCTCGCCCGACAACTCCTACGAGCAGTACTTC

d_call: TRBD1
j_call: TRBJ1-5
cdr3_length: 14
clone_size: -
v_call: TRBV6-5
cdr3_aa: CASSYRQGSQPQHF
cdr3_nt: TGTGCCAGCAGTTATCGACAGGGCTCTCAGCCCCAGCATTTT

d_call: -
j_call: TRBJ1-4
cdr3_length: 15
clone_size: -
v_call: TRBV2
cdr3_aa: CASIRHGSTNEKLFF
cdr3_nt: TGTGCCAGCATCCGCCACGGCTCAACTAATGAAAAACTGTTTTTT

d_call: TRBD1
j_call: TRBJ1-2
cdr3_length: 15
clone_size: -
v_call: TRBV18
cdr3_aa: CASSPQGEGALGYTF
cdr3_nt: TGTGCCAGCTCACCCCAGGGAGAGGGGGCCTTAGGCTACACCTTC

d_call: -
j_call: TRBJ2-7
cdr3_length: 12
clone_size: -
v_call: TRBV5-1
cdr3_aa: CASSTLTYEQYF
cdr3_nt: TGCGCCAGCAGCACCCTTACCTACGAGCAGTACTTC

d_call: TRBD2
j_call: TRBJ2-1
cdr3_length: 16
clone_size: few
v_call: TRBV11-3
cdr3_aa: CASSTRTSGSGNEQFF
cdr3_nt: TGTGCCAGCAGCACCCGGACTAGCGGGAGCGGTAATGAGCAGTTCTTC

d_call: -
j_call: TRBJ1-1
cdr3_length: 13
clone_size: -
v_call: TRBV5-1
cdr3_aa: CASSPQGGTEAFF
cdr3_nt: TGCGCCAGCAGCCCCCAAGGGGGGACTGAAGCTTTCTTT

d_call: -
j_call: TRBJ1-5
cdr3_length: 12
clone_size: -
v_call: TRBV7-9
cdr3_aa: CASSLGHQPQHF
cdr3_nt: TGTGCCAGCAGCTTAGGTCATCAGCCCCAGCATTTT

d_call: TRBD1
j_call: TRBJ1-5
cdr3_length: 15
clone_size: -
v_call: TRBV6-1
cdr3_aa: CASSAGDRGDQPQHF
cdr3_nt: TGTGCCAGCAGTGCTGGGGACAGGGGCGATCAGCCCCAGCATTTT

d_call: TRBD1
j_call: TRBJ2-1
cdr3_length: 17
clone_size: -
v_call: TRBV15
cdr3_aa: CATSRDPGQGLNNEQFF
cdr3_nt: TGTGCCACCAGCAGAGATCCGGGACAGGGATTGAACAATGAGCAGTTCTTC

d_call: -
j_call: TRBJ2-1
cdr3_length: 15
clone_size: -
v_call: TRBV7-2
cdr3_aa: CASSLPLVRYNEQFF
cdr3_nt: TGTGCCAGCAGCTTACCCTTGGTCCGGTACAATGAGCAGTTCTTC

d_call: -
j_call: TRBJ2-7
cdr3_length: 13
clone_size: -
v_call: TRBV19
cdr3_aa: CATAQDRSYEQYF
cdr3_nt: TGTGCCACTGCGCAAGACAGATCCTACGAGCAGTACTTC

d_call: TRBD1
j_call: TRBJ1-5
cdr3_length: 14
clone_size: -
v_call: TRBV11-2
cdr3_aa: CASSLGDRNQPQHF
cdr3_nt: TGTGCCAGCAGCTTGGGGGACAGAAATCAGCCCCAGCATTTT

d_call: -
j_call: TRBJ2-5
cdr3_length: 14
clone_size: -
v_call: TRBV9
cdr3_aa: CASSVWGSQETQYF
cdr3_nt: TGTGCCAGCAGCGTATGGGGATCCCAAGAGACCCAGTACTTC

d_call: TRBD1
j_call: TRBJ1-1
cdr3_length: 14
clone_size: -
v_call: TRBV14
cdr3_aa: CASSPTGGWGEAFF
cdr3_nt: TGTGCCAGCAGCCCGACAGGGGGCTGGGGTGAAGCTTTCTTT

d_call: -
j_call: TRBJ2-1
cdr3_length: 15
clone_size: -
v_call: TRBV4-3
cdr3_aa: CASSQGRGVYNEQFF
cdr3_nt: TGCGCCAGCAGCCAAGGGAGGGGGGTGTACAATGAGCAGTTCTTC

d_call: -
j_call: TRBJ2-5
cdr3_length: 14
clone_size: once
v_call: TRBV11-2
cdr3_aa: CASSSYTHQETQYF
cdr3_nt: TGTGCCAGCAGCTCTTATACCCACCAAGAGACCCAGTACTTC

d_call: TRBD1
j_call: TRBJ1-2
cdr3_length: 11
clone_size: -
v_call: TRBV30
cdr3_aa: CASSKGAGYTF
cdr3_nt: TGTGCCTCCTCTAAGGGGGCTGGCTACACCTTC

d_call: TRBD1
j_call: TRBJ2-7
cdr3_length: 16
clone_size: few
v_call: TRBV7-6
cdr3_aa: CASSLVSTGGEAEQYF
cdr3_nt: TGTGCCAGCAGCTTAGTGTCGACAGGGGGCGAGGCCGAGCAGTACTTC